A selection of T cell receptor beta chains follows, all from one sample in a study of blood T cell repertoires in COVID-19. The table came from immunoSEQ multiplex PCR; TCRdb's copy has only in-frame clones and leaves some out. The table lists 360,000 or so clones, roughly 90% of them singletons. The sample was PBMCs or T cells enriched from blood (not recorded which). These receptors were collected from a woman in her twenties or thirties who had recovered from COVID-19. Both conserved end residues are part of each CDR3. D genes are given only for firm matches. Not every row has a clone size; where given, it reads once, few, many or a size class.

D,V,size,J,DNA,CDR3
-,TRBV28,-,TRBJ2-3,TGTGCCAGCAGCCTACCTAGCTTCACAGATACGCAGTATTTT,CASSLPSFTDTQYF
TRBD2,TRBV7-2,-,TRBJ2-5,TGTGCCAGCAGCGCCGGGGGGGCGGAGGAGACCCAGTACTTC,CASSAGGAEETQYF
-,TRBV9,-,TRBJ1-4,TGTGCCAGCAGCCCCACGAACATTAATGAAAAACTGTTTTTT,CASSPTNINEKLFF
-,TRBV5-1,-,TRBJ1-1,TGCGCCAGCAGGTGGGCGTCGACAGGTATCGTTGCAGAGCGATTGCGGGCAAACACTGAAGCTTTCTTT,CASRWASTGIVAERLRANTEAFF
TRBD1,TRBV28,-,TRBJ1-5,TGTGCCAGCAGGCCCACGACAGGGGCTAGTCAGCCCCAGCATTTT,CASRPTTGASQPQHF
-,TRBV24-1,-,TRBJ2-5,TGTGCCACCAGTGACCAGGGTCAAGAGACCCAGTACTTC,CATSDQGQETQYF
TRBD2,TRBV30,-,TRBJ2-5,TGTGCCTGGAGTCCCGGACTAGCGGGAGGGCAAGAGACCCAGTACTTC,CAWSPGLAGGQETQYF
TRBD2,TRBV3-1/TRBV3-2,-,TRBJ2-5,TGTGCCAGCAGCCCCGGACTAGCGGGACCTACCCAGACCCAGTACTTC,CASSPGLAGPTQTQYF
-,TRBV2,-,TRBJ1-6,TGTGCCAGCAGTGAAGTGACAGTGGGAAATTCACCCCTCCACTTT,CASSEVTVGNSPLHF
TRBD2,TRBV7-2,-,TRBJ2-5,TGTGCCAGCACTATAAGCGGGGGGGCCGAAGAGACCCAGTACTTC,CASTISGGAEETQYF
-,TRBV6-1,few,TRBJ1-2,TGTGCCAGCAGTGACCTCCTGACAGAAAACTATGGCTACACCTTC,CASSDLLTENYGYTF
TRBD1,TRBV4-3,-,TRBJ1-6,TGCGCCAGCAGCCTTCGGGACAGTGACAATTCACCCCTCCACTTT,CASSLRDSDNSPLHF
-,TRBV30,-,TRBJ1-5,TGTGCCTGGAGTGTTCGGGGTAGCAATCAGCCCCAGCATTTT,CAWSVRGSNQPQHF
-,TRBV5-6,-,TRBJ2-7,TGTGCCAGCAGCTTGGTGGGGGGCGAGCAGTACTTC,CASSLVGGEQYF
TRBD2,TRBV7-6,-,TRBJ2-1,TGTGCCAGCAGCTTAGGGACTAGCGGGAGTAGTTCCTACAATGAGCAGTTCTTC,CASSLGTSGSSSYNEQFF
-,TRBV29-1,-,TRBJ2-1,TGCAGCGCCGATTTGGGGCCGTCCTACAATGAGCAGTTCTTC,CSADLGPSYNEQFF
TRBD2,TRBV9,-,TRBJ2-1,TGTGCCAGCAGCGTAGGAGGGACTAGCATTCGCGATGAGCAGTTCTTC,CASSVGGTSIRDEQFF
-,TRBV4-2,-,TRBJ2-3,TGTGCCAGCAGCCAAGATCTATCGAGTACGCAGTATTTT,CASSQDLSSTQYF
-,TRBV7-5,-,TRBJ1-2,TGTGCCAGAAGCTTAGTTGGGAGGGTGGGGTATGGCTACACCTTC,CARSLVGRVGYGYTF
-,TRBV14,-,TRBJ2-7,TGTGCCAGCAGTGACTTCTTCTACGAGCAGTACTTC,CASSDFFYEQYF
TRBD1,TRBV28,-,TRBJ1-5,TGTGCCAGCACCAGTTTAGGTCACAGGGGGGCTCAGCCCCAGCATTTT,CASTSLGHRGAQPQHF
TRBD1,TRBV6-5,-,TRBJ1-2,TGTGCCAGCAGACCCGGACAGGGTGTGGGCTACACCTTC,CASRPGQGVGYTF
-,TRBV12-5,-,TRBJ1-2,TGTGCTAGTGGTTTGGTACATACAGAGAACTATGGCTACACCTTC,CASGLVHTENYGYTF
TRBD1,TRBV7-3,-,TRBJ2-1,TGTGCCAGCAGCTTAACGTTAGGGACAGGGGTTGGAAATGAGCAGTTCTTC,CASSLTLGTGVGNEQFF
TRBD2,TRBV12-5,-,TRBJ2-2,TGTGCTAGTGCCTCGACTAGCGGGCTAGTCGTCGCGAACACCGGGGAGCTGTTTTTT,CASASTSGLVVANTGELFF
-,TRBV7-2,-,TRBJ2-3,TGTGCCAGCAGCTTTAGAGGGAGTACAGATACGCAGTATTTT,CASSFRGSTDTQYF
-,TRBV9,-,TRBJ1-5,TGTGCCAGCAGCGTAGGGGGTCGGGGTCAGCCCCAGCATTTT,CASSVGGRGQPQHF
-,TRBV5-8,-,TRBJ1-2,TGTGCCAGCAGCGCCTACAGACCGGGGGATATTGGCTACACCTTC,CASSAYRPGDIGYTF
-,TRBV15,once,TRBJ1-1,TGTGCCACCAGCAGAGTTAGCACTCTGAACACTGAAGCTTTCTTT,CATSRVSTLNTEAFF
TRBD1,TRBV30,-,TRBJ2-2,TGTGCCTGGGGACAGGGTAACACCGGGGAGCTGTTTTTT,CAWGQGNTGELFF
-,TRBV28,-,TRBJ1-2,TGTGCCAGCAGAGGGAGTGGGGGGTATGGCTACACCTTC,CASRGSGGYGYTF
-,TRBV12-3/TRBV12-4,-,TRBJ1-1,TGTGCCAGCAGTTTAAGGAGGGGACCTGAAGCTTTCTTT,CASSLRRGPEAFF
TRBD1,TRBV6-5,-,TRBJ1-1,TGTGCCAGCAGTTACTTCTTTGACAGGGCGAACACTGAAGCTTTCTTT,CASSYFFDRANTEAFF
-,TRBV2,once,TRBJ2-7,TGTGCCAGCAGTCCCCAGACAGGCTCCGTCTACGAGCAGTACTTC,CASSPQTGSVYEQYF
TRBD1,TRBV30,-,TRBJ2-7,TGTGCCTGGAGTATAACTCCGGGACAGGGACGAACCTACGAGCAGTACTTC,CAWSITPGQGRTYEQYF
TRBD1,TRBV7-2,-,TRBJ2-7,TGTGCCAGCAGCTTAGGACAGGGGAAGGGCAACGAGCAGTACTTC,CASSLGQGKGNEQYF
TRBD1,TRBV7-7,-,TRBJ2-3,TGTGCTAGCAGCCGGGACAGGGGCACAGATACGCAGTATTTT,CASSRDRGTDTQYF
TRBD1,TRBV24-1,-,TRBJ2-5,TGTGCCACCAGTGATGCGGACAGGGTCCAAGAGACCCAGTACTTC,CATSDADRVQETQYF
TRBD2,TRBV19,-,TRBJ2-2,TGTGCCAGCAGCCGGGCAGCGGGGTACACCGGGGAGCTGTTTTTT,CASSRAAGYTGELFF
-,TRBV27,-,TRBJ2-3,TGTGCCAGCAGTTTATTTGGCCAAGATACGCAGTATTTT,CASSLFGQDTQYF
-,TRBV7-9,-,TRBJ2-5,TGTGCCAGCAGCTTAGTGTGGGACTCTAGGAACACCCAGTACTTC,CASSLVWDSRNTQYF
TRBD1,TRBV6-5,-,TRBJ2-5,TGTGCCAGCGGCAGACAGGGAGCGTTTGAGACCCAGTACTTC,CASGRQGAFETQYF
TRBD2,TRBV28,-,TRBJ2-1,TGTGCCAGCAGCGTTAGCGGGAGGCCCCAGTTCTTC,CASSVSGRPQFF
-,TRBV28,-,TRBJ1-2,TGTGCCAGCAGTCGCACAGGGTCTTCTAACTATGGCTACACCTTC,CASSRTGSSNYGYTF
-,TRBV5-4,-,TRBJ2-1,TGTGCCAGCAGCTTATCGACAACGAACAATGAGCAGTTCTTC,CASSLSTTNNEQFF